This T cell receptor beta chain was profiled in a study of beta chain features in type 1 diabetes. Study-level results: Among all four CD4+ subsets, Type 1 diabetes patients had TCRB CDR3s that were moderately but significantly shorter.

Expressed TCRB transcripts got sequenced, as all isolated RNA was reverse transcribed. Roughly 3.5 million reads per sample on average were obtained from naive, central memory and regulatory T cell samples. Method: immunoSEQ multiplex PCR; TCRdb's copy keeps in-frame clones and lacks some. The sample yields approximately 150,000 clones, 9% seen once. This CDR3 is built from 15 residues. Germline V gene data show CDR1 as SGHAT and CDR2 as FQNNGV. The trim removed 6 bases at V and 9 bases at J, leaving 5 bases unmatched. This clone has just a few counts. The target antigen is unknown. J is TRBJ2-1 and V is TRBV11-2; 16 bases are a match to TRBD2. Sequencing was performed on central memory CD4+ T cells from blood. The TCR was taken from a man younger than 45 with type 1 diabetes. CDR3 coding DNA: TGTGCCAGCAGGGGGACTAGCGGGGGGGCAGGTGAGCAGTTCTTC. The encoded protein is CASRGTSGGAGEQFF.